There are many counts of the clone carrying this TCR beta chain. Time point here: patch test 1, 2 weeks after DPC sensitization. The treatment: therapeutic diphenylcyclopropenone sensitization with weekly scalp DPC. One entry per CDR3 protein results from TCRdb running MiXCR on the RACE reads. The table lists around 52,000 distinct CDR3 sequences, about a tenth of them singletons, with less than 15% in the top ten. Between the trimmed V and J ends, which lost 3 bases and 8 bases, there was a span of 13 bases. This CDR3 contains 13 residues. CDR1 and CDR2 from the germline V gene are SGHVS and FQNEAQ. The sample comes from a study of human T cells and chemical hapten exposure. Study in general: The sensitizer, 2% DPC, was used on approximately 2 cm by approximately 2 cm of upper inner arm skin.

Specimen: whole blood, collected in connection with sensitization to the hapten diphenylcyclopropenone (DPC). V gene TRBV7-8 combines with J gene TRBJ1-2; D is ambiguous. The source of this sequence is a woman between 40 and 50 years old with alopecia areata. Some clones in this sample may be carry-over from other donors' samples. The CDR3 loop is CASSLGLMKGYTF. The CDR3 nucleotides are TGTGCCAGCAGCTTGGGCTTAATGAAAGGCTACACCTTC.